A single sample gave rise to the 19 T cell receptor beta chains below, sequenced in a study of liver allograft versus peripheral blood T cells. Looking at the study overall: What was compared were the T cell receptor repertoires in transplanted livers and those in the peripheral blood of recipients.

TCRdb reprocessed the reads with MiXCR, giving one entry per CDR3 protein. This table has 9,000 to 13,000 distinct CDR3 sequences, approximately 22% appearing once. The source of these receptors is a human patient who had a liver transplant. Some of the T cells might come from the graft donor.

This clonotype is labeled as medium-sized. V is TRBV5-6 and J is TRBJ2-7; D is possibly TRBD1 (5 bases). CDR1 is SGHDT and CDR2 is YYEEEE in the germline V gene. The CDR3 has 16 amino acids. V was clipped by 6 bases and J by 2 bases, with 21 bases between them. The CDR3 here is CASTRSLAGIAYEQYF. The DNA of the CDR3 is TGTGCCAGCACCCGCAGTCTGGCAGGGATTGCCTACGAGCAGTACTTC. The full variable domain, rest sourced from reference TRBV5-6 and TRBJ2-7, is DAGVTQSPTHLIKTRGQQVTLRCSPKSGHDTVSWYQQALGQGPQFIFQYYEEEERQRGNFPDRFSGHQFPNYSSELNVNALLLGDSALYLCASTRSLAGIAYEQYFGPGTRLTVT.

Note on this clonotype: A read error may be the cause here, since a much bigger clone is one base away. The genes are TRBV10-3 and TRBJ2-7; D possibly corresponds to TRBD2 (6 bases). Trimming removed 2 bases at V and 1 base at J, with 9 bases between. CDR1 is ENHRY, CDR2 SYGVKD, per germline. There are 14 residues in the CDR3. For the CDR3, the DNA is TGTGCCATCAGTGAGCGGGGGAAATCCTACGAGCAGTACTTC. Translating it yields CAISERGKSYEQYF.

This clonotype is deemed medium-sized (0.01 to 0.1%). The rearrangement joins TRBV18 to TRBJ1-2, with TRBD1 matching over 9 bases. The CDR3 totals 15 residues. The germline gives CDR1 KGHSH, CDR2 LQKENI. Unmatched junction bases numbered 9, after V lost 6 bases and J lost 4 bases. The CDR3 sequence: CASSQIQGATYGYTF. CDR3 sequence (DNA): TGTGCCAGCTCCCAGATACAGGGGGCCACCTATGGCTACACCTTC.

On this clonotype: A much more abundant neighbour one base away suggests this may be a read error. This chain connects TRBV18 to TRBJ1-1, with a weak D call TRBD1 (5 bases). The V gene's germline CDR1 is KGHSH and CDR2 LQKENI. CDR3 length equals 15 residues. The CDR3 loop is CVSSLSQGGNTEAFF. CDR3 nucleotide sequence: TGTGTCAGCTCATTATCCCAGGGCGGAAACACTGAAGCTTTCTTT. The entire variable domain, with the rest obtained from reference TRBV18 and TRBJ1-1, is as follows: NAGVMQNPRHLVRRRGQEARLRCSPMKGHSHVYWYRQLPEEGLKFMVYLQKENIIDESGMPKERFSAEFPKEGPSILRIQQVVRGDSAAYFCVSSLSQGGNTEAFFGQGTRLTVV.

The chain is built from TRBV19 and TRBJ1-5; D may be TRBD1 (5 bases). Trimming removed 5 bases from V and 2 bases from J, with 13 bases in between. The CDR3 sequence is 15 residues long. Germline V gene sequence: CDR1 LNHDA, CDR2 SQIVND (reference sequence). CDR3 amino acids: CASSSGRVGNQPQHF. The CDR3 DNA reads TGTGCCAGTAGTTCGGGGCGAGTCGGCAATCAGCCCCAGCATTTT.

By sample fraction, this clonotype is medium-sized (0.01 to 0.1%). This chain links TRBV15 with TRBJ1-2, with unresolved D. CDR1 is LNHNV and CDR2 is YYDKDF in the germline V gene (reference sequence). Trimming stripped 0 bases from V and 3 bases from J, with 2 bases between. The CDR3 covers 12 residues. The CDR3 protein is CATSREDYGYTF. The DNA for the CDR3 is TGTGCCACCAGCAGAGAAGACTATGGCTACACCTTC.

J is TRBJ1-1 and V is TRBV6-6; D unclear. The V end was cut by 2 bases, the J end by 0 bases, with 7 bases between. This CDR3 comprises 14 residues. Germline CDR1 MNHNY, CDR2 SVGAGI (reference sequence). CDR3 nucleotide sequence: TGTGCCAGCAGTTACAAGGTACTGAACACTGAAGCTTTCTTT. Its protein is CASSYKVLNTEAFF.

Within the sample, this clonotype is medium-sized (0.01 to 0.1%). V and J are TRBV5-4 and TRBJ1-4; TRBD1 is a possible D gene (5 bases). This CDR3 is 15 amino acids long. Trimming removed 4 bases at V and 6 bases at J, with 16 bases between. From germline, CDR1 is SGHNT and CDR2 YYREEE (reference sequence). CDR3 protein: CASSPGGFVDEKLFF. CDR3 bases: TGTGCCAGCAGCCCGGGGGGGTTCGTCGATGAAAAACTGTTTTTT.

In this sample, this clonotype turned up a few times. The rearrangement joins TRBV11-1 to TRBJ2-7; tentative D call: TRBD2 (5 bases). V dropped 7 bases and J dropped 7 bases, with 14 bases sitting between them. The CDR3 spans 12 residues. CDR1 and CDR2 from the germline V gene are SGHAT and FQDESV (reference sequence). The CDR3 DNA follows: TGTGCCAGCAAAGACTACTACGAGGAGCAGTACTTC. Translated, it gives CASKDYYEEQYF.

The chain links TRBV10-3 to TRBJ2-3; 8 bases align to TRBD1. Germline CDR1 ENHRY, CDR2 SYGVKD. The CDR3 contains 15 residues. V lost 10 bases and J lost 0; bases outside the gene matches: 9. The DNA of the CDR3 is TGTGCCACCCTACCCAACAGGGGGAGCACAGATACGCAGTATTTT. As protein: CATLPNRGSTDTQYF.

By share of the sample, this clonotype is medium-sized. The V and J genes are TRBV18 and TRBJ1-1; D is possibly TRBD1 (5 bases). The CDR3 consists of 14 residues. Looked up from germline, CDR1 is KGHSH and CDR2 is LQKENI. With 3 bases removed from V and 1 base from J, the gap between germline ends came to 9 bases. CDR3 residues: CASSPLTENTEAFF. CDR3 in DNA: TGTGCCAGCTCACCCCTGACAGAGAACACTGAAGCTTTCTTT.

The chain is built from TRBV6-5 and TRBJ2-5; tentative D call: TRBD2 (5 bases). V was shortened by 6 bases and J by 5 bases, with 13 bases between the two germline ends. Looked up from germline, CDR1 is MNHEY and CDR2 is SVGAGI. The CDR3 runs 13 residues. The CDR3 spells CASSPTWRETQYF. The CDR3 coding sequence is TGTGCCAGCAGCCCAACCTGGAGGGAGACCCAGTACTTC.

In its sample, this clonotype ranks as medium-sized. The V gene is TRBV18, the J gene TRBJ1-4, with 8 bases aligning to TRBD1. The germline V gene has CDR1 KGHSH and CDR2 LQKENI. The CDR3 is 14 residues long. The junction had 2 bases not matched to a gene; V was cut back by 3 bases and J by 5 bases. DNA of the CDR3: TGTGCCAGCTCACCTCGGACAGGGAATGAAAAACTGTTTTTT. Translation gives CASSPRTGNEKLFF.

This chain connects TRBV18 to TRBJ2-1; the match to TRBD1 covers 10 bases. The CDR3 totals 17 residues. V trimming: 1 base; J trimming: 1 base; junction bases outside the gene matches: 4. Germline assignment: CDR1 KGHSH and CDR2 LQKENI. The CDR3 coding sequence is TGTGCCAGCTCACCACTCCCGGGACAGGGGTCCTACAATGAGCAGTTCTTC. It translates to CASSPLPGQGSYNEQFF.

This clonotype turned up a few times. This chain uses TRBV7-2 with TRBJ2-7, with a weak D call TRBD1 (6 bases). This CDR3 has 14 residues. CDR1 SGHTA and CDR2 FQGNSA come from the germline V gene. Between the trimmed V and J ends, which lost 2 bases and 4 bases, there was a span of 12 bases. CDR3 region: CASSLRGIQYEQYF. The CDR3 DNA reads as TGTGCCAGCAGCTTAAGGGGGATTCAATACGAGCAGTACTTC.

This clonotype rates as medium-sized. The chain employs TRBV27 and TRBJ2-1; possible D gene TRBD1, 6 bases. The V end was cut by 6 bases, the J end by 7 bases, with 13 bases between. CDR1 is MNHEY and CDR2 is SMNVEV in the germline V gene (reference sequence). The CDR3 is 13 residues long. CDR3 in amino acids: CASRGGEGNEQFF. Written as DNA, the CDR3 is TGTGCCAGCAGAGGGGGAGAGGGGAATGAGCAGTTCTTC.

The J gene is TRBJ1-1, the V gene TRBV20-1; TRBD1 matches at 11 bases. This CDR3 contains 13 residues. The V segment lost 5 bases and the J segment 4 bases; nucleotides outside the gene matches: 3. Germline CDR1 is DFQATT and CDR2 is SNEGSKA (reference sequence). CDR3 residues: CSAAGQGVTEAFF. The CDR3, as DNA: TGCAGTGCTGCGGGACAGGGGGTCACTGAAGCTTTCTTT.

The J gene is TRBJ1-1, the V gene TRBV25-1; perhaps TRBD1 as D (5 bases). Germline-derived CDR1 and CDR2 are MGHDK and SYGVNS. The V and J ends lost 8 bases and 0 bases respectively, with 10 bases between them. The CDR3 has 13 amino acids. CDR3 sequence reads: CASVGRLNTEAFF. The CDR3 coding sequence is TGTGCCAGCGTGGGACGGCTGAACACTGAAGCTTTCTTT.

This clonotype has only a few counts. V is TRBV9 and J is TRBJ2-3; D gene uncertain. The CDR3 is 14 residues long. The germline CDR1 and CDR2 sequences are SGDLS and YYNGEE. Trimming pared 0 bases from V and 2 bases from J, leaving 7 bases between. CDR3 residues: CASSVGPNTDTQYF. Here the CDR3 DNA reads TGTGCCAGCAGCGTAGGGCCCAACACAGATACGCAGTATTTT. Supplemented by reference TRBV9 and TRBJ2-3, the full variable domain reads DSGVTQTPKHLITATGQRVTLRCSPRSGDLSVYWYQQSLDQGLQFLIQYYNGEERAKGNILERFSAQQFPDLHSELNLSSLELGDSALYFCASSVGPNTDTQYFGPGTRLTVL.